This record covers a single T cell receptor (beta chain). The CDR3 loop spans 16 amino acids. Per germline, CDR1 SNHLY and CDR2 FYNNEI. V shed 5 bases and J 3 bases; nucleotides not matched to a gene: 11. Using immunoSEQ multiplex PCR, the repertoire was profiled, and TCRdb retains in-frame clones only, with some absent. The sample has 30,000 or so clones; about 80% are singletons. The time point here: baseline, week 1 (first vaccination visit). The treatment is: pre-vaccination baseline after standard-of-care therapy. The data are from a study of a mutant IDH1 vaccine in newly diagnosed glioma. This specimen consisted of PBMCs, obtained from a glioma patient treated with radiotherapy, temozolomide or both. This clonotype was obtained from a man under 40 with glioma. The chain uses TRBV2 and TRBJ2-3, with 7 bases fitting TRBD1. CDR3 protein: CASSMLKGASTDTQYF. The CDR3 DNA is TGTGCCAGCAGTATGCTAAAGGGGGCGAGTACAGATACGCAGTATTTT.